The T cell receptor (beta chain) under discussion was sequenced for a study of OX40 agonist ivuxolimab in advanced cancers. In the study overall: Males comprised about 78% of the group, whose mean age was approximately 60 years (range roughly 23 to 90).

Overall study results and limits: By week 6 at 0.1 to 3.0 mg/kg, blood CD4+ and CD8+ T cells had expanded clonally. The expanded peripheral T cells' antigen specificity was not determined. Clonal expansion was among the lowest in partial responders at 0.1-3.0 mg/kg, especially CD8+.

The data were produced by immunoSEQ multiplex PCR, yet TCRdb's version contains in-frame clones alone and is incomplete. The table has over 45,000 clones, roughly 87% seen once. In regard to this clone: Its antigen is not identified.

Here the sequenced sample was CD4+ or CD8+ T cells sorted from blood, taken in a trial of the OX40 agonist ivuxolimab. This receptor was taken from an adult with an advanced solid tumor such as melanoma, head and neck, liver or kidney cancer.

CDR3 in DNA: TGCGCCAGCAGCCCCCTCCCAGGACCTCAAGAGACCCAGTACTTC. Encoded protein: CASSPLPGPQETQYF. The chain links TRBV4-1 to TRBJ2-5; D is uncertain. The CDR3 is made up of 15 amino acids. Trimming took off 4 bases at V and 2 bases at J, with 14 bases between the two ends. Germline V gene lookup returns CDR1 MGHRA and CDR2 YSYEKL.